The present T cell receptor beta chain was sequenced within a study of patients and donors after allogeneic stem cell transplantation. TCRdb re-called the RT-PCR reads through MiXCR, storing one row per CDR3 protein. The sample records about 72,000 distinct CDR3 sequences, 26% being singletons. This clonotype turned up a few times. Trimming removed 2 bases from V and 7 bases from J; junction bases left unmatched: 5. The germline gives CDR1 SGHKS, CDR2 YYEKEE (reference sequence). CDR3 length: 15 amino acids. The sequenced sample consisted of blood, either unsorted or a sorted T cell fraction (not recorded which). This clonotype was sampled from a human donor who was either an allogeneic HSCT recipient or a stem cell or donor lymphocyte infusion donor (not recorded which). It is not recorded whose cells these are; they may come from a transplant donor. The chain links TRBV5-5 to TRBJ1-4, with 10 bases identical to TRBD1. The CDR3 nucleotides read TGTGCCAGCAGCTTTATCCGGACAGGGGGTGAAAAACTGTTTTTT. It yields the protein CASSFIRTGGEKLFF.